These 13 T cell receptor beta chains came from one sample sequenced in a study of Ad26.COV2.S vaccination and SARS-CoV-2 variants. The method was immunoSEQ multiplex PCR; TCRdb's version includes in-frame clones alone and lacks a portion of them. The sample includes about 320,000 clones, around 83% of them seen just once. The treatment is: 15 to 20 received Ad26.COV2.S at low or high dose, single or two shots; roughly five received placebo; per-sample allocation not given. Sampling happened 63 days after the first vaccine or placebo injection. The specimen comprised peripheral blood, sampled in a trial of Ad26.COV2.S vaccine versus placebo. The receptors stem from a person between 18 and 65 years old who received the Ad26.COV2.S COVID-19 vaccine or a placebo.

This chain connects TRBV19 to TRBJ2-7; weak D call: TRBD1 (6 bases). V was clipped by 1 base and J by 2 bases, with 12 bases between them. CDR1 is LNHDA and CDR2 is SQIVND in the germline V gene (reference sequence). This CDR3 is 15 amino acids long. The CDR3 DNA sequence: TGTGCCAGTAGTATAGTCAATACAGGGACCTACGAGCAGTACTTC. Its protein is CASSIVNTGTYEQYF.

The chain uses TRBV18 and TRBJ1-2, with D unresolved. V lost 3 bases, J lost 0 bases, and 8 bases lay in between. CDR1 and CDR2 from the germline V gene are KGHSH and LQKENI. The CDR3 spans 14 residues. CDR3: CASSPAQANYGYTF. CDR3 DNA: TGTGCCAGCTCACCGGCCCAGGCTAACTATGGCTACACCTTC. Supplemented by reference TRBV18 and TRBJ1-2, the full variable domain reads NAGVMQNPRHLVRRRGQEARLRCSPMKGHSHVYWYRQLPEEGLKFMVYLQKENIIDESGMPKERFSAEFPKEGPSILRIQQVVRGDSAAYFCASSPAQANYGYTFGSGTRLTVV.

This chain uses TRBV18 with TRBJ1-2; tentatively, D is TRBD1 (5 bases). In germline, CDR1 is KGHSH, CDR2 LQKENI. CDR3 size: 15 residues. Trimming cost V 3 bases and J 8 bases, with 19 bases left between them. The CDR3 coding sequence is TGTGCCAGCTCACCCCGCAGGGAGGTACGGCAAGGCTACACCTTC. Its translation: CASSPRREVRQGYTF.

This chain uses TRBV6-6 with TRBJ1-2; D is unclear. Per germline, CDR1 MNHNY and CDR2 SVGAGI (reference sequence). V lost 2 bases and J 14 bases, leaving 18 bases between the germline ends. The CDR3 has 13 residues. The CDR3 region is CASSYVGFMARTF. Written as DNA, the CDR3 is TGTGCCAGCAGTTACGTGGGTTTCATGGCTAGGACCTTC.

V gene TRBV7-9 combines with J gene TRBJ1-6; TRBD1 might be the D (5 bases). CDR3 length: 15 residues. The ends were cut back, 2 bases at V and 9 bases at J, with 14 bases in the middle. Germline CDR1 SEHNR, CDR2 FQNEAQ (reference sequence). Here the CDR3 reads CASSLSRQTFSPLHF. The CDR3 DNA sequence: TGTGCCAGCAGCTTAAGTAGACAGACATTTTCACCCCTCCACTTT.

This chain links TRBV4-3 with TRBJ1-5, with D hard to call. The CDR3 loop spans 13 amino acids. Trimming took 0 bases from V and 9 from J, leaving 9 bases between them. Looked up from germline, CDR1 is LGHNA and CDR2 is YSLEER. The DNA of the CDR3 is TGCGCCAGCAGCCAAGAACCAGGAGGGCCCCAGCATTTT. Protein product: CASSQEPGGPQHF.

This clone was found a few times. The chain links TRBV11-2 to TRBJ2-6; 12 bases are shared with TRBD1. J was trimmed by 3 bases and V by 3 bases; bases with no gene match: 9. Germline lookup yields CDR1 SGHAT and CDR2 FQNNGV. The CDR3 runs 19 residues. The CDR3 here is CASSFPPGQGAVGANVLTF. In nucleotides, the CDR3 is TGTGCCAGCAGCTTCCCCCCGGGACAGGGGGCTGTTGGGGCCAACGTCCTGACTTTC.

This sequence joins TRBV11-3 and TRBJ2-2; 7 nucleotides align to TRBD2. From germline, CDR1 is SGHNT and CDR2 YENEEA. V lost 5 bases, J lost 4 bases, and 10 bases stayed unmatched. The CDR3 totals 16 residues. The CDR3 sequence is CASSPSGGRGTGELFF. For the CDR3, the DNA is TGTGCCAGCAGCCCTTCGGGGGGAAGGGGCACCGGGGAGCTGTTTTTT.

J is TRBJ1-1 and V is TRBV27; D remains unclear. Germline-derived CDR1 and CDR2 are MNHEY and SMNVEV (reference sequence). With 5 bases removed from V and 2 bases from J, the gap between germline ends came to 18 bases. This CDR3 contains 16 residues. In DNA, the CDR3 is TGTGCCAGCAGTAAAGATAGGGTTTTGGGAAACACTGAAGCTTTCTTT. This translates into CASSKDRVLGNTEAFF.

In DNA, the CDR3 is TGTGCCAGCACCCTGGGAGGGGGTCAGCTCTACGAGCAGTACTTC. It yields the protein CASTLGGGQLYEQYF. The chain links TRBV7-3 to TRBJ2-7, with TRBD2 as a possible D gene (7 bases). V lost 7 bases and J lost 3, with 19 bases in between. The CDR3 totals 15 residues. From germline, CDR1 is SGHTA and CDR2 FQGTGA.

J is TRBJ1-2 and V is TRBV4-2; the match to TRBD1 covers 7 bases. CDR3 length: 16 residues. Germline trimming cut 3 bases from V and 2 bases from J; bases unmatched to any gene: 9. From germline, CDR1 is LGHNA and CDR2 YNFKEQ. This CDR3 reads CASSQVRQGGNYGYTF. CDR3 nucleotides: TGTGCCAGCAGCCAGGTTAGACAGGGAGGGAACTATGGCTACACCTTC.

CDR3: CASSLADSFNEKLFF. DNA for the CDR3: TGTGCCAGCAGCTTAGCCGACAGCTTTAATGAAAAACTGTTTTTT. This chain connects TRBV7-9 to TRBJ1-4; D might be TRBD1 (5 bases). The CDR3 is made up of 15 amino acids. V shed 0 bases and J shed 4 bases, with 9 bases lying between them. Per germline, CDR1 SEHNR and CDR2 FQNEAQ (reference sequence).

J is TRBJ1-5 and V is TRBV2, with TRBD1 identical over 10 bases. Per the germline V gene, CDR1 is SNHLY and CDR2 is FYNNEI. This CDR3 comprises 15 residues. Trimming removed 6 bases from V and 2 bases from J; junction bases left unmatched: 4. In DNA form, the CDR3 reads TGTGCCAGCAGGAAGGGGACAGGGGGCAATCAGCCCCAGCATTTT. It yields the protein CASRKGTGGNQPQHF.